This T cell receptor (beta chain) was identified during a study of blood T cell repertoires in COVID-19. Study overall: Donors in the United States, Italy and Spain gave samples during acute or convalescent COVID-19. PBMCs, B-cell-depleted T cells, or T cells were the source of the cDNA or gDNA that made up the material.

Looked up from germline, CDR1 is WNHNN and CDR2 is SYGVQD (reference sequence). There are 18 residues in the CDR3. V dropped 6 bases and J dropped 2; count of bases not matched to a gene: 11. In the authors' workflow: Reference gene primer amplification yielded estimated nucleated cell counts. Data came from immunoSEQ multiplex PCR; TCRdb stores just in-frame clones and leaves some out. Clone size and the V and J calls come from that table; the DNA yielded D and trimming. The repertoire has around 230,000 clones, around four fifths of them found once; the top ten carry around 2.5%. The material sequenced was peripheral blood. The sequence was obtained from a woman aged 70 to 79 with active or convalescent COVID-19. This chain joins TRBV10-1 and TRBJ2-3; 13 bases map to TRBD2. CDR3 loop: CASSHRTSGGNLTDTQYF. CDR3 nucleotides: TGCGCCAGCAGCCATAGGACTAGCGGGGGAAACCTCACAGATACGCAGTATTTT.